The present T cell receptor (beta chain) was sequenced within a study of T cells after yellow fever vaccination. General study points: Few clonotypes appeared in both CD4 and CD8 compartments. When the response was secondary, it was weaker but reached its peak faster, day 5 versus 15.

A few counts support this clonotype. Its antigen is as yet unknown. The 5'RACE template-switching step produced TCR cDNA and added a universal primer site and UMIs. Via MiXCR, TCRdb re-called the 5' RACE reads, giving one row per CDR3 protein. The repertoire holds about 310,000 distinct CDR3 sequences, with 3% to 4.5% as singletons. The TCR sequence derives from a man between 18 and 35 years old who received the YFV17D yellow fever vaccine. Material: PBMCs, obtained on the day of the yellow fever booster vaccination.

This CDR3 is CASSTWTGLQTQYF. The CDR3 region has the DNA TGTGCCAGCAGCACCTGGACAGGGTTACAGACCCAGTACTTC. This sequence joins TRBV7-2 and TRBJ2-5; 8 bases agree with TRBD1. This CDR3 spans 14 amino acids. Germline CDR1 and CDR2: SGHTA and FQGNSA. V lost 5 bases, J lost 6 bases, and 8 bases stayed unmatched.